This entry lists 12 T cell receptor beta chains sequenced from one sample in a study of shared clonotypes between healthy human individuals. Measured with immunoSEQ multiplex PCR; TCRdb has only the in-frame clones, and not every one. The sample holds some 360,000 clones, about 70% seen once. Sequencing used memory CD4+ T cells sorted from blood. The subset is: CD45RA-negative fraction. The receptors come from a man under 40 in good health.

This chain joins TRBV25-1 and TRBJ2-2, with a possible D match to TRBD2 (5 bases). CDR3 length: 16 amino acids. Trimming removed 3 bases from V and 0 bases from J, with 11 bases in between. Per the germline V gene, CDR1 is MGHDK and CDR2 is SYGVNS. CDR3 amino acids: CASSDSRAPNTGELFF. CDR3 nucleotides: TGTGCCAGCAGTGATTCGAGGGCCCCGAACACCGGGGAGCTGTTTTTT.

This clone was picked up a small number of times. Different DNA sequences within this sample yield the same CDR3. This chain connects TRBV28 to TRBJ2-7; D gene uncertain. Germline CDR1 is MDHEN and CDR2 is SYDVKM. Between the trimmed V and J ends, which lost 9 bases and 3 bases, there was a span of 15 bases. The CDR3 spans 13 residues. CDR3 nucleotides: TGTGCCAGTGTCCAAGGTGCGGACTACGAGCAGTACTTC. It codes for CASVQGADYEQYF.

The genes are TRBV4-1 and TRBJ2-3, with D unresolved. Germline V gene sequence: CDR1 MGHRA, CDR2 YSYEKL. The CDR3 runs to 13 residues. Trimming stripped 3 bases from V and 5 bases from J, with 9 bases between. The CDR3 region has the DNA TGCGCCAGCAGCCAGGGCTGGGAAGATACGCAGTATTTT. This encodes CASSQGWEDTQYF.

The chain couples TRBV29-1 to TRBJ1-2; TRBD1 matches at 7 bases. Germline values: CDR1 SQVTM, CDR2 ANQGSEA. J lost 7 bases, V lost 6 bases, and 11 bases had no gene match. The CDR3 runs 13 residues. The CDR3 reads CSVGGLDRAGYTF. The CDR3 bases are TGCAGCGTGGGGGGGTTAGACAGGGCTGGCTACACCTTC.

This clone was detected only a few times. The CDR3 here is CASSQVAGGVQVGTQYF. CDR3 nucleotides: TGCGCCAGCAGCCAAGTTGCGGGAGGGGTACAGGTCGGGACCCAGTACTTC. The chain joins TRBV4-1 to TRBJ2-5; 9 bases are a match to TRBD2. The V gene's germline CDR1 is MGHRA and CDR2 YSYEKL. The CDR3 is 17 amino acids. V was clipped by 1 base and J by 7 bases; unmatched bases: 13.

The count of this clone is one. V is TRBV10-3 and J is TRBJ2-7; possibly TRBD1 or TRBD2 for D (5 bases each). The germline V gene encodes CDR1 ENHRY and CDR2 SYGVKD. This CDR3 is built from 14 residues. Between the trimmed V and J ends, which lost 2 bases and 1 base, there was a span of 9 bases. The CDR3 loop reads CAISEGGASYEQYF. CDR3 DNA: TGTGCCATCAGTGAGGGGGGAGCTTCCTACGAGCAGTACTTC.

In this sample, this clone turned up a few times. CDR3 amino acids: CASSLGGVDQPQHF. The CDR3 coding sequence is TGTGCCAGCAGCTTAGGTGGGGTCGATCAGCCCCAGCATTTT. V is TRBV7-8 and J is TRBJ1-5; D uncertain. The V end was cut by 1 base, the J end by 5 bases, with 9 bases between. The CDR3 extends over 14 amino acids. Germline loops: CDR1 SGHVS, CDR2 FQNEAQ. The whole variable domain, remainder taken from reference TRBV7-8 and TRBJ1-5, is GAGVSQSPRYKVAKRGQDVALRCDPISGHVSLFWYQQALGQGPEFLTYFQNEAQLDKSGLPSDRFFAERPEGSVSTLKIQRTQQEDSAVYLCASSLGGVDQPQHFGDGTRLSIL.

This clone was seen a few times. The chain recombines TRBV5-1 with TRBJ1-2; the D is unclear. Trimming removed 0 bases at V and 6 bases at J, with 9 bases between. Germline V CDR1 and CDR2: SGHRS, YFSETQ. CDR3 length equals 13 residues. The CDR3 region is CASSLGGADGYTF. For the CDR3, the DNA is TGCGCCAGCAGCTTGGGGGGAGCAGATGGCTACACCTTC.

This clone has just one count. This chain links TRBV6-1 with TRBJ2-3; D is possibly TRBD1 (6 bases). Trimming left V 5 bases short and J 1 base short, with 10 bases between. The CDR3 sequence is 14 residues long. Germline CDR1 MNHNS, CDR2 SASEGT. CDR3 protein: CASSRQDRTDTQYF. CDR3 sequence (DNA): TGTGCCAGCAGTCGACAGGATCGCACAGATACGCAGTATTTT.

V usage is TRBV5-4 and J usage is TRBJ1-2; D remains unclear. V dropped 3 bases and J dropped 4 bases, with 13 bases sitting between them. Germline V CDR1 and CDR2: SGHNT, YYREEE (reference sequence). This CDR3 contains 14 residues. The CDR3 sequence is CASSSWQASYGYTF. CDR3 bases: TGTGCCAGCAGCTCCTGGCAGGCCTCCTATGGCTACACCTTC.

V and J are TRBV25-1 and TRBJ1-1; D possibly corresponds to TRBD1 (5 bases). Germline V CDR1 and CDR2: MGHDK, SYGVNS. Between the trimmed V and J ends, which lost 2 bases and 6 bases, there was a span of 10 bases. CDR3 size: 13 residues. CDR3 protein: CASSERDYSEAFF. CDR3 coding DNA: TGTGCCAGCAGTGAAAGGGACTATTCTGAAGCTTTCTTT.

The chain has TRBV11-1 and TRBJ2-5; D is possibly TRBD1 (6 bases). Trimming pared 3 bases from V and 5 bases from J, leaving 7 bases between. This CDR3 has 12 residues. In germline, CDR1 is SGHAT, CDR2 FQDESV (reference sequence). CDR3 bases: TGTGCCAGCAGCTTCCAGGGGGAGACCCAGTACTTC. Protein product: CASSFQGETQYF.